The 21 T cell receptor beta chains given below trace back to one sample, sequenced in a study of T cells in Graves' hyperthyroidism and ophthalmopathy (dated by TCRdb to about 2019). Library preparation employed multiplex PCR. Sequencing instrument: Illumina HiSeq 2000. The TCR beta CDR3 regions were amplified from the RNA transcripts. A first-round RT-PCR of the TCR CDR3 used the HTBI primer set with the Qiagen OneStep RT-PCR kit. TCRdb's own reprocessing of the public reads used fastp at Q25 and MiXCR and kept productive beta chains. Under each unique CDR3 protein, matching rows form one entry showing the most common genes and DNA. Counted in this sample were about 580,000 distinct CDR3 sequences; about 15% of them appeared once. The ten largest clones add up to less than 6% of the sample. The specimen sequenced was blood. The receptor set was obtained from a woman in her twenties or thirties with Graves' hyperthyroidism that later progressed to Graves' ophthalmopathy.

This clonotype was picked up many times. This chain joins TRBV29-1 and TRBJ2-7; the match to TRBD2 covers 9 bases. The CDR3 is 15 amino acids. V gave up 4 bases and J gave up 1 base; unmatched junction bases: 8. Germline CDR1 SQVTM, CDR2 ANQGSEA. The DNA for the CDR3 is TGCAGCGTTGGCCAGAGTAGCGGGAGATCCTACGAGCAGTACTTC. It yields the protein CSVGQSSGRSYEQYF.

This clonotype was observed at least ten times. This rearrangement joins TRBV7-9 to TRBJ2-3, with unresolved D. Germline V gene data show CDR1 as SEHNR and CDR2 as FQNEAQ (reference sequence). This CDR3 spans 17 amino acids. Trimming cost V 1 base and J 3 bases, with 17 bases left between them. The DNA for the CDR3 is TGTGCCAGCAGCTTAGAGATTCCCCCCCTGGGTACAGATACGCAGTATTTT. Protein: CASSLEIPPLGTDTQYF.

This chain links TRBV6-2 or TRBV6-3 with TRBJ1-2; D call uncertain. The CDR3 sequence is 16 residues long. V dropped 5 bases and J dropped 4 bases, with 20 bases sitting between them. Germline CDR1 reads MNHEY; CDR2 reads SVGEGT. CDR3 DNA: TGTGCCAGCAGTGGCCTTTCGGATCCGAAGGGCTATGGCTACACCTTC. Its translation: CASSGLSDPKGYGYTF.

This clonotype was seen at least ten times. CDR3 in DNA: TGTGCCAGCAGTTTCGATCGCGGGACCCACAATGAGCAGTTCTTC. It is translated as CASSFDRGTHNEQFF. The chain uses TRBV12-3 or TRBV12-4 and TRBJ2-1; TRBD2 might be the D (6 bases). Trimming took off 3 bases at V and 5 bases at J, with 14 bases between the two ends. CDR3 length: 15 amino acids.

The chain links TRBV5-1 to TRBJ2-5, with 8 bases lining up with TRBD1. V lost 7 bases and J lost 4; bases outside the gene matches: 6. CDR1 and CDR2 from the germline V gene are SGHRS and YFSETQ. There are 13 residues in the CDR3. The CDR3 region is CASAPGTGETQYF. For the CDR3, the DNA is TGCGCCAGCGCCCCCGGGACAGGAGAGACCCAGTACTTC. The full variable domain, in which reference TRBV5-1 and TRBJ2-5 provide the parts outside the CDR3, is KAGVTQTPRYLIKTRGQQVTLSCSPISGHRSVSWYQQTPGQGLQFLFEYFSETQRNKGNFPGRFSGRQFSNSRSEMNVSTLELGDSALYLCASAPGTGETQYFGPGTRLLVL.

This clonotype has a count of ten or more. The V gene is TRBV27, the J gene TRBJ2-7; 11 positions agree with TRBD2. The CDR3 covers 16 residues. Germline CDR1 reads MNHEY; CDR2 reads SMNVEV (reference sequence). Losses at the gene ends were 0 bases for V and 5 bases for J; bases not matched to a gene: 6. CDR3 bases: TGTGCCAGCAGTTTATCCCTAGCGGGAGGCCCCCACGAGCAGTACTTC. Translated, it gives CASSLSLAGGPHEQYF.

The chain joins TRBV14 to TRBJ1-1; D ambiguous. Germline V gene data show CDR1 as SGHDN and CDR2 as FVKESK. The V and J ends lost 6 bases and 0 bases respectively, with 11 bases between them. This CDR3 contains 14 residues. In DNA form, the CDR3 reads TGTGCCAGCAGTTTCGATGTAATGAACACTGAAGCTTTCTTT. Protein product: CASSFDVMNTEAFF.

This clonotype was found many times. V is TRBV7-9 and J is TRBJ2-2, with 10 positions matching TRBD1. Germline V gives CDR1 SEHNR, CDR2 FQNEAQ (reference sequence). The CDR3 is 16 amino acids. V lost 5 bases and J lost 5; bases outside the gene matches: 8. The CDR3 bases are TGTGCCAGCAGCCTGACAGGGGGCCTAAGTACCGGGGAGCTGTTTTTT. Translating gives CASSLTGGLSTGELFF.

This clonotype was detected only once. A read error may explain this, as a much larger clone is one base away. The V call is TRBV5-5, the J call TRBJ1-1, with D hard to call. Per the germline V gene, CDR1 is SGHKS and CDR2 is YYEKEE (reference sequence). The CDR3 loop spans 14 amino acids. The CDR3 spells CASSPTTRMTEALF. Written as DNA, the CDR3 is TGCGCCAGCAGCCCGACAACCAGAATGACTGAAGCTCTCTTT.

The sample holds many counts of this clonotype. The chain carries TRBV6-2 or TRBV6-3 and TRBJ1-2; TRBD1 matches at 7 bases. Trimming took 0 bases from V and 1 from J; bases not matched to a gene: 2. CDR1 is MNHEY and CDR2 is SVGEGT in the germline V gene. This CDR3 is 15 amino acids long. CDR3 loop: CASSYSTGINYGYTF. In nucleotides, the CDR3 is TGTGCCAGCAGTTACTCGACAGGGATTAACTATGGCTACACCTTC.

The chain employs TRBV27 and TRBJ2-3; no clear D. The CDR3 is 16 amino acids. The V and J ends lost 6 bases and 0 bases respectively, with 16 bases between them. Germline V CDR1 and CDR2: MNHEY, SMNVEV (reference sequence). The CDR3 spells CASSFGVRPSTDTQYF. CDR3 nucleotides: TGTGCCAGCAGCTTCGGCGTGAGACCTAGCACAGATACGCAGTATTTT.

Many counts were recorded for this clonotype. The chain recombines TRBV7-2 with TRBJ2-1; 13 positions match TRBD2. V lost 5 bases, J lost 2 bases, and 9 bases stayed unmatched. The germline gives CDR1 SGHTA, CDR2 FQGNSA. This CDR3 comprises 18 residues. The CDR3 reads CASSDPGTSGEAYNEQFF. CDR3 sequence (DNA): TGTGCCAGCAGCGATCCCGGGACTAGCGGGGAAGCCTACAATGAGCAGTTCTTC.

In its sample, this clonotype was seen many times. The chain combines TRBV19 with TRBJ2-3, with 13 bases matching TRBD2. The germline CDR1 and CDR2 sequences are LNHDA and SQIVND (reference sequence). This CDR3 region has 19 residues. Trimming took 5 bases from V and 4 from J; bases not matched to a gene: 15. DNA for the CDR3: TGTGCCAGTAGTGCCCGGGGGTGGACTAGCGGGAGAGTAGCAGATACGCAGTATTTT. Its protein is CASSARGWTSGRVADTQYF.

This clonotype was recorded many times. V and J are TRBV18 and TRBJ2-1; TRBD1 matches at 9 bases. The J segment lost 9 bases and the V segment lost 4 bases, leaving 10 bases of the junction unmatched. Germline V gene lookup returns CDR1 KGHSH and CDR2 LQKENI. The CDR3 spans 15 residues. The CDR3 region is CASSRPTGGSGEQFF. CDR3 bases: TGTGCCAGCTCACGCCCGACAGGGGGGAGCGGTGAGCAGTTCTTC.

This clonotype came up many times. The chain employs TRBV15 and TRBJ1-5; D is unclear. Germline values: CDR1 LNHNV, CDR2 YYDKDF (reference sequence). The V gene lost 2 bases and the J gene lost 7 bases, with 9 bases spanning the gap. CDR3 size: 13 residues. In DNA, the CDR3 is TGTGCCACCAGCAGACGTATAGACCAGCCCCAGCATTTT. Its protein is CATSRRIDQPQHF.

This clonotype has ten or more counts. This chain joins TRBV5-5 and TRBJ2-5; no firm D call. The CDR3 sequence is 14 residues long. Germline CDR1 reads SGHKS; CDR2 reads YYEKEE (reference sequence). V shed 0 bases and J shed 2 bases, with 8 bases lying between them. In nucleotides, the CDR3 is TGTGCCAGCAGCTTGGAGAGGTCACAAGAGACCCAGTACTTC. The encoded protein is CASSLERSQETQYF.

This clonotype was counted ten times or more. This chain uses TRBV27 with TRBJ1-2, with 7 bases fitting TRBD1. After removal of 4 bases from V and 8 bases from J, the junction contained 10 bases not matched to a gene. This CDR3 region has 14 residues. Germline loops: CDR1 MNHEY, CDR2 SMNVEV (reference sequence). The CDR3, as DNA: TGTGCCAGCAGTTATCGACAGGGAGTAGAGGGCTACACCTTC. It is translated as CASSYRQGVEGYTF.

CDR3 in DNA: TGTGCCAGCAGTTTCGGGGCTAGCGGGAGTTATACCTACGAGCAGTACTTC. This gives the protein CASSFGASGSYTYEQYF. The V gene is TRBV27, the J gene TRBJ2-7, with 10 positions matching TRBD2. The CDR3 has 17 amino acids. In germline, CDR1 is MNHEY, CDR2 SMNVEV (reference sequence). With V trimmed by 3 bases and J by 2 bases, 10 bases remained unmatched.

The chain couples TRBV5-1 to TRBJ2-3, with 12 nucleotides matching TRBD2. CDR1 SGHRS and CDR2 YFSETQ come from the germline V gene. This CDR3 is built from 15 residues. V was pared by 5 bases and J by 2 bases, with 3 bases of the junction left unmatched. The chain's CDR3 is CASRRTSGITDTQYF. CDR3 bases: TGCGCCAGCAGGAGGACTAGCGGGATCACAGATACGCAGTATTTT.

This clonotype has ten or more counts. J is TRBJ2-5 and V is TRBV5-1; D may match TRBD1 or TRBD2 (5 bases each). Germline CDR1 and CDR2: SGHRS and YFSETQ. CDR3 length: 15 residues. Between the trimmed V and J ends, which lost 4 bases and 3 bases, there was a span of 16 bases. The CDR3 region is CASSGGEYTKETQYF. The DNA for the CDR3 is TGCGCCAGCAGCGGGGGAGAGTACACCAAAGAGACCCAGTACTTC.

This clonotype appeared a few times. The V call is TRBV19, the J call TRBJ2-2, with 8 bases identical to TRBD1. Unmatched junction bases numbered 4, after V lost 6 bases and J lost 4 bases. CDR3 length: 14 residues. Germline V gene data show CDR1 as LNHDA and CDR2 as SQIVND (reference sequence). In DNA form, the CDR3 reads TGTGCCAGTAGCAGACAGGGGTCCACCGGGGAGCTGTTTTTT. Amino acids: CASSRQGSTGELFF.